The 30 T cell receptor beta chains in this list originate from one sample, sequenced in a study of blood T cell repertoires in COVID-19. This table comes from immunoSEQ multiplex PCR, and its TCRdb copy is limited to in-frame clones, with some not included. The sample has about 81,000 clones, 85% seen once. The material sequenced was peripheral blood. All receptors come from a woman between 70 and 85 years old with acute or convalescent COVID-19.

The chain is built from TRBV30 and TRBJ1-2; no firm D call. Germline V lookup: CDR1 GTSNPN, CDR2 SVGIG (reference sequence). V shed 4 bases and J shed 3 bases, with 18 bases lying between them. The CDR3 is 15 amino acids. CDR3 residues: CAWTAVSGLDYGYTF. The CDR3 coding sequence is TGTGCCTGGACGGCAGTGTCGGGATTGGACTATGGCTACACCTTC.

This chain connects TRBV2 to TRBJ1-1; no definite D call. The CDR3 loop spans 13 amino acids. V shed 7 bases and J shed 8 bases, with 17 bases lying between them. Germline-derived CDR1 and CDR2 are SNHLY and FYNNEI. CDR3 sequence (DNA): TGTGCCAGCACAGCCTCCCGGGTAGGAGAAGCTTTCTTT. Translating it yields CASTASRVGEAFF.

The V gene is TRBV5-4, the J gene TRBJ2-2; 7 nucleotides align to TRBD2. Germline values: CDR1 SGHNT, CDR2 YYREEE (reference sequence). The V gene end was trimmed by 4 bases and the J gene end by 2 bases; junction bases not matched to a gene: 8. This CDR3 is built from 16 residues. The CDR3 loop is CASSPRSGGNTGELFF. In DNA, the CDR3 is TGTGCCAGCAGCCCCCGATCGGGGGGAAACACCGGGGAGCTGTTTTTT.

The V call is TRBV5-5, the J call TRBJ2-7; possibly TRBD1 for D (5 bases). Germline values: CDR1 SGHKS, CDR2 YYEKEE (reference sequence). Trimming cost V 7 bases and J 1 base, with 9 bases left between them. This CDR3 region has 12 residues. The CDR3 loop is CASGALSYEQYV. CDR3 DNA sequence: TGTGCCAGCGGGGCCTTATCCTACGAGCAGTACGTC.

There are a few counts of this clone. The chain carries TRBV27 and TRBJ1-5; D ambiguous. Germline loops: CDR1 MNHEY, CDR2 SMNVEV (reference sequence). The CDR3 length is 14 residues. Between the trimmed V and J ends, which lost 7 bases and 3 bases, there was a span of 13 bases. The CDR3 spells CASTRGLINQPQHF. The CDR3 bases are TGTGCCAGCACCCGAGGTCTCATCAATCAGCCCCAGCATTTT.

The rearrangement uses TRBV5-5 and TRBJ1-4; D remains unclear. CDR3 length: 14 amino acids. CDR1 is SGHKS and CDR2 is YYEKEE in the germline V gene (reference sequence). Trimming cost V 1 base and J 5 bases, with 9 bases left between them. The CDR3 sequence: CASSLFGYNEKLFF. The CDR3 DNA follows: TGTGCCAGCAGCTTGTTCGGGTACAATGAAAAACTGTTTTTT.

The gene calls are TRBV14 and TRBJ1-6, with 8 nucleotides matching TRBD1. In germline, CDR1 is SGHDN, CDR2 FVKESK. V shed 1 base and J 7 bases; nucleotides not matched to a gene: 3. The CDR3 has 15 amino acids. This chain's CDR3 is CASSQGQGSNSPLHF. In DNA, the CDR3 is TGTGCCAGCAGCCAAGGACAGGGGTCAAATTCACCCCTCCACTTT.

This chain links TRBV5-5 with TRBJ1-4; D is undetermined. CDR1 and CDR2 (germline): SGHKS, YYEKEE (reference sequence). V was clipped by 0 bases and J by 11 bases, with 17 bases between them. The CDR3 contains 15 residues. Written as DNA, the CDR3 is TGTGCCAGCAGCTTGGGAAGTGACGGCCGCGGTAAACTGTTTTTT. It specifies CASSLGSDGRGKLFF.

A few counts support this clone. This chain links TRBV19 with TRBJ2-7, with TRBD2 matching over 14 bases. The CDR3 contains 16 residues. Looked up from germline, CDR1 is LNHDA and CDR2 is SQIVND (reference sequence). V was pared by 2 bases and J by 4 bases, with 4 bases of the junction left unmatched. The CDR3 sequence: CASSIRLAGGFYEQYV. The CDR3, as DNA: TGTGCCAGTAGTATAAGACTAGCGGGGGGGTTTTACGAGCAGTACGTC.

This chain links TRBV7-7 with TRBJ2-5; 7 bases are shared with TRBD2. This CDR3 is 15 amino acids long. Germline V gene data show CDR1 as SSHAT and CDR2 as FNYEAQ (reference sequence). V shed 6 bases, J shed 5 bases, and the junction held 12 bases outside the gene matches. CDR3 coding DNA: TGTGCCAGCAGTTCCGGCGGGAGTGCGGGTGAGACCCAGTACTTC. Amino acids: CASSSGGSAGETQYF.

V gene TRBV24-1 combines with J gene TRBJ2-2; 7 positions match TRBD1. With V trimmed by 3 bases and J by 3 bases, 6 bases remained unmatched. Germline V gene lookup returns CDR1 KGHDR and CDR2 SFDVKD. This CDR3 is 16 amino acids long. The CDR3 DNA sequence: TGTGCCACCAGTGATGCCGGGACAGACTACACCGGGGAGCTGTTTTTT. Its protein is CATSDAGTDYTGELFF.

J is TRBJ2-1 and V is TRBV4-1, with 8 bases lining up with TRBD2. The CDR3 loop spans 17 amino acids. Germline-derived CDR1 and CDR2 are MGHRA and YSYEKL. The ends lost 1 base at V and 9 bases at J; junction bases unmatched: 14. As DNA, the CDR3 is TGCGCCAGCAGCCAAGCGGGGGGGGCGGGAAGGCTGAGTGAGCAGTTCTTC. Translated, it gives CASSQAGGAGRLSEQFF.

V is TRBV7-2 and J is TRBJ1-2; 7 bases align to TRBD1. Germline V lookup: CDR1 SGHTA, CDR2 FQGNSA. Losses at the gene ends were 3 bases for V and 0 bases for J; bases not matched to a gene: 4. CDR3 length: 15 amino acids. DNA of the CDR3: TGTGCCAGCAGCTTGGGCAGGGGGTCTAACTATGGCTACACCTTC. It is translated as CASSLGRGSNYGYTF. Full variable domain (rest looked up from reference TRBV7-2 and TRBJ1-2): GAGVSQSPSNKVTEKGKDVELRCDPISGHTALYWYRQSLGQGLEFLIYFQGNSAPDKSGLPSDRFSAERTGGSVSTLTIQRTQQEDSAVYLCASSLGRGSNYGYTFGSGTRLTVV.

The rearrangement links TRBV10-3 to TRBJ2-7; TRBD1 aligns across 9 bases. Germline-derived CDR1 and CDR2 are ENHRY and SYGVKD. The junction had 3 bases not matched to a gene; V was cut back by 2 bases and J by 7 bases. CDR3 size: 13 residues. The CDR3 nucleotides are TGTGCCATCAGTGAGACAGGGGGCTTTGAGCAGTACGTC. The encoded protein is CAISETGGFEQYV.

The chain joins TRBV11-3 to TRBJ2-1; 7 nucleotides match TRBD2. The J segment lost 2 bases and the V segment lost 1 base, leaving 14 bases of the junction unmatched. The germline CDR1 and CDR2 sequences are SGHNT and YENEEA. This CDR3 contains 19 residues. The CDR3 is CASSLGGRLGGYAYNEQFF. The DNA for the CDR3 is TGTGCCAGCAGCTTAGGCGGTAGGTTGGGAGGGTACGCCTACAATGAGCAGTTCTTC.

This clone was observed a single time. The chain joins TRBV28 to TRBJ2-5; 8 positions match TRBD2. V was pared by 6 bases and J by 2 bases, with 11 bases of the junction left unmatched. Germline assignment: CDR1 MDHEN and CDR2 SYDVKM. The CDR3 loop spans 16 amino acids. CDR3 bases: TGTGCCAGCAGGCCCGGGGGGGTGGGACGACAAGAGACCCAGTACTTC. The encoded protein is CASRPGGVGRQETQYF.

The chain couples TRBV27 to TRBJ2-3; 9 nucleotides align to TRBD2. V lost 2 bases to trimming and J lost 0 bases; unmatched junction nucleotides: 6. The CDR3 runs 17 residues. CDR1 and CDR2 from the germline V gene are MNHEY and SMNVEV (reference sequence). The CDR3 DNA reads as TGTGCCAGCAGTTTACGTCTAGCGGGGACTAGCACAGATACGCAGTATTTT. Translation: CASSLRLAGTSTDTQYF.

V is TRBV7-2 and J is TRBJ1-5; D gene unclear. From germline, CDR1 is SGHTA and CDR2 FQGNSA. V gave up 3 bases and J gave up 0 bases, with 6 bases separating them. This CDR3 is 14 amino acids long. The CDR3 DNA reads TGTGCCAGCAGCTTGGCGGTTAGCAATCAGCCCCAGCATTTT. It translates to CASSLAVSNQPQHF.

The CDR3, as DNA: TGTGCCAGCAGTTTCTATCCGGGACTTGACTACGAGCAGTACGTC. This translates into CASSFYPGLDYEQYV. V usage is TRBV6-1 and J usage is TRBJ2-7, with D possibly being TRBD2 (6 bases). Trimming pared 5 bases from V and 3 bases from J, leaving 17 bases between. This CDR3 comprises 15 residues. Germline CDR1 and CDR2: MNHNS and SASEGT.

This chain links TRBV6-5 with TRBJ1-1, with 12 nucleotides matching TRBD1. Trimming removed 8 bases from V and 5 bases from J; junction bases left unmatched: 9. The CDR3 totals 15 residues. The germline gives CDR1 MNHEY, CDR2 SVGAGI. This CDR3 reads CASRGQGAGNTEAFF. The CDR3 DNA reads TGTGCCAGCCGGGGACAGGGGGCAGGTAATACTGAAGCTTTCTTT.

V and J are TRBV6-1 and TRBJ2-3; maybe TRBD1 (6 bases). The CDR3 sequence is 15 residues long. Trimming left V 3 bases short and J 4 bases short, with 14 bases between. CDR1 and CDR2 from the germline V gene are MNHNS and SASEGT. The CDR3 coding sequence is TGTGCCAGCAGTGAGAGGGGCGAGGGGGCAGATACGCAGTATTTT. Translated, it gives CASSERGEGADTQYF.

V is TRBV3-1 (or the pseudogene TRBV3-2) and J is TRBJ1-4; the D gene is possibly TRBD1 (6 bases). CDR3 size: 13 residues. Germline assignment: CDR1 LGHDT and CDR2 YNNKEL (reference sequence). Trimming removed 4 bases at V and 10 bases at J, with 13 bases between. The CDR3 protein is CASSPPGEGKLFF. CDR3 sequence (DNA): TGTGCCAGCAGCCCGCCAGGGGAGGGAAAACTGTTTTTT.

This CDR3 is CASSQGTYSYEQYV. DNA of the CDR3: TGCGCCAGCAGCCAAGGGACTTACTCCTACGAGCAGTACGTC. The chain carries TRBV4-1 and TRBJ2-7; D is perhaps TRBD2 (5 bases). Trimming pared 1 base from V and 0 bases from J, leaving 7 bases between. The CDR3 consists of 14 residues. Germline V gene sequence: CDR1 MGHRA, CDR2 YSYEKL.

The rearrangement joins TRBV19 to TRBJ1-5, with D possibly matching TRBD1 (5 bases). CDR1 is LNHDA, CDR2 SQIVND, per germline (reference sequence). The V gene lost 5 bases and the J gene lost 3 bases, with 11 bases spanning the gap. The CDR3 has 14 residues. CDR3 amino acids: CASSPPGPNQPQHF. CDR3 DNA sequence: TGTGCCAGTAGTCCCCCAGGGCCCAATCAGCCCCAGCATTTT.

The chain combines TRBV12-3 or TRBV12-4 with TRBJ1-2; tentatively, D is TRBD1 (6 bases). The CDR3 is 12 residues long. V was clipped by 3 bases and J by 8 bases, with 10 bases between them. The CDR3 region has the DNA TGTGCCAGCAGTTTTGGCAGGGGAGGCTACACCTTC. This gives the protein CASSFGRGGYTF.

A single count supports this clone. The V and J genes are TRBV27 and TRBJ2-2; a possible D gene is TRBD1 (6 bases). Germline lookup yields CDR1 MNHEY and CDR2 SMNVEV (reference sequence). With 0 bases removed from V and 6 bases from J, the gap between germline ends came to 14 bases. The CDR3 runs 16 residues. This CDR3 reads CASSLSRGNGPGELFF. Here the CDR3 DNA reads TGTGCCAGCAGTTTATCCAGGGGTAACGGCCCCGGGGAGCTGTTTTTT.

This chain connects TRBV3-1 (or the pseudogene TRBV3-2) to TRBJ1-2; D might be TRBD1 (6 bases). V was clipped by 5 bases and J by 7 bases, with 23 bases between them. This CDR3 contains 16 residues. The germline V gene encodes CDR1 LGHDT and CDR2 YNNKEL (reference sequence). CDR3 residues: CASSERPNRAAGGYTF. The CDR3 DNA is TGTGCCAGCAGCGAACGACCAAACAGGGCCGCCGGTGGCTACACCTTC.

The chain combines TRBV7-6 with TRBJ1-2; 8 bases line up with TRBD1. With V trimmed by 5 bases and J by 4 bases, 9 bases remained unmatched. Germline CDR1 reads SGHVS; CDR2 reads FNYEAQ. This CDR3 has 15 amino acids. CDR3 loop: CASSPRRRGLYGYTF. Written as DNA, the CDR3 is TGTGCCAGCAGCCCCCGTCGCAGGGGGCTCTATGGCTACACCTTC.

V gene TRBV12-5 combines with J gene TRBJ2-7, with a possible D match to TRBD2 (5 bases). The CDR3 length is 15 residues. CDR1 and CDR2 from the germline V gene are LGHNT and FRNRAP. Trimming cost V 4 bases and J 0 bases, with 13 bases left between them. The CDR3 protein is CASGYLAADSYEQYV. As DNA, the CDR3 is TGTGCTAGTGGTTATCTCGCAGCGGACTCCTACGAGCAGTACGTC.

This clone has more than one count but fewer than ten. This rearrangement joins TRBV11-3 to TRBJ2-1, with a weak D call TRBD1 (6 bases). V lost 4 bases to trimming and J lost 10 bases, with 8 bases between them. Per the germline V gene, CDR1 is SGHNT and CDR2 is YENEEA. CDR3 length equals 11 residues. CDR3 sequence (DNA): TGTGCCAGCAGCTCCGGACAGGAGCAGTTCTTC. It yields the protein CASSSGQEQFF.